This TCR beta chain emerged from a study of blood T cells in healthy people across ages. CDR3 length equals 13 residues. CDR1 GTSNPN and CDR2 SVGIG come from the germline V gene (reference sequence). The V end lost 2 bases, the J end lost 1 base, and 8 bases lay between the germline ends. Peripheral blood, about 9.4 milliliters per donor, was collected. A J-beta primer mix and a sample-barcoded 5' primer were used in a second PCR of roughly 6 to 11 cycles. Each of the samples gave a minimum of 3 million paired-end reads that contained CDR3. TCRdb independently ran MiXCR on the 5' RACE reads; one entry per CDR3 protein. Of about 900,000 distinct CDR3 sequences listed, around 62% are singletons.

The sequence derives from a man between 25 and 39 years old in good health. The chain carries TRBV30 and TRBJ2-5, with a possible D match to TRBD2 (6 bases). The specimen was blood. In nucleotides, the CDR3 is TGTGCCTGGAGTCGACTAGGCCAAGAGACCCAGTACTTC. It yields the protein CAWSRLGQETQYF.